A selection of T cell receptor beta chains follows, all from one sample in a study of long-term antiretroviral therapy in people with HIV. This table comes from immunoSEQ multiplex PCR, and its TCRdb copy is limited to in-frame clones, with some not included. The repertoire holds tens of thousands of clones, roughly 77% seen once, with more than 4% in the top ten. This material consisted of unsorted PBMCs, taken 0.5 years after starting antiretroviral therapy. The receptors derive from a woman in her forties with HIV. CDR3s include the opening cysteine and the closing phenylalanine or tryptophan. The D gene is left open where the match is weak. The size of a clone is reported for some rows only, either as once, few or many, or as a class for expanded clones.

clone_size: few; j_call: TRBJ2-7; v_call: TRBV2; d_call: NA; cdr3_nt: TGTGCCAGCAGTTTACAGGACTACGAGCAGTACTTC; cdr3_aa: CASSLQDYEQYF
clone_size: NA; j_call: TRBJ2-5; v_call: TRBV11-2; d_call: TRBD2; cdr3_nt: TGTGCCAGCAGCTTAGTGGGGACTAGCGGGGTTTTCCAAGAGACCCAGTACTTC; cdr3_aa: CASSLVGTSGVFQETQYF
clone_size: NA; j_call: TRBJ1-1; v_call: TRBV19; d_call: NA; cdr3_nt: TGTGCCAGCCGATTTGCCCAAGGCGGGGCTTTCTTT; cdr3_aa: CASRFAQGGAFF
clone_size: NA; j_call: TRBJ2-7; v_call: TRBV7-9; d_call: NA; cdr3_nt: TGTGCCAGCAGCTTGGGTCTCAGGGAACCTTACGAGCAGTACTTC; cdr3_aa: CASSLGLREPYEQYF
clone_size: NA; j_call: TRBJ2-5; v_call: TRBV5-4; d_call: NA; cdr3_nt: TGTGCCAGCAGCTCCGGACTGGGGAGGAACTTC; cdr3_aa: CASSSGLGRNF
clone_size: NA; j_call: TRBJ1-2; v_call: TRBV7-8; d_call: NA; cdr3_nt: TGTGCCAGCAGCCTGCTGGACGGCGGGGATGGCTACACCTTC; cdr3_aa: CASSLLDGGDGYTF
clone_size: NA; j_call: TRBJ1-1; v_call: TRBV5-4; d_call: TRBD1; cdr3_nt: TGTGCCAGCACCGTACAGGGGATCATGAACACTGAAGCTTTCTTT; cdr3_aa: CASTVQGIMNTEAFF
clone_size: NA; j_call: TRBJ1-5; v_call: TRBV6-1; d_call: NA; cdr3_nt: TGTGCCAGCAGTGAAGGAGATAGGGTCAATCAGCCCCAGCATTTT; cdr3_aa: CASSEGDRVNQPQHF
clone_size: NA; j_call: TRBJ2-3; v_call: TRBV7-9; d_call: NA; cdr3_nt: TGTGCCAGCAGCCTCGCAATCCAGATGCGGTTGGAGACAGATACGCAGTATTTT; cdr3_aa: CASSLAIQMRLETDTQYF
clone_size: few; j_call: TRBJ2-7; v_call: TRBV28; d_call: NA; cdr3_nt: TGTGCCAGCAGTTTATTGGCGTCGACACGGGAGCAGTACTTC; cdr3_aa: CASSLLASTREQYF
clone_size: medium-sized; j_call: TRBJ2-1; v_call: TRBV7-2; d_call: NA; cdr3_nt: TGTGCCAGCAGCTTAGATGTAGAGCCCGCTTTCTCCTACAATGAGCAGTTCTTC; cdr3_aa: CASSLDVEPAFSYNEQFF
clone_size: once; j_call: TRBJ2-1; v_call: TRBV28; d_call: TRBD2; cdr3_nt: TGTGCCAGCAGTGCCCTAGCGGGGGGGCCAGGTGAGCAGTTCTTC; cdr3_aa: CASSALAGGPGEQFF
clone_size: few; j_call: TRBJ1-3; v_call: TRBV7-3; d_call: NA; cdr3_nt: TGTGCCAGCAGACTCAAACAGGAATATTTT; cdr3_aa: CASRLKQEYF
clone_size: NA; j_call: TRBJ2-5; v_call: TRBV27; d_call: NA; cdr3_nt: TGTGCCAGCAGTCCCCGTAGCCCAATTCAAGAGACCCAGTACTTC; cdr3_aa: CASSPRSPIQETQYF
clone_size: NA; j_call: TRBJ2-1; v_call: TRBV11-2; d_call: NA; cdr3_nt: TGTGCCAGCAGCCAGGCCCCGGGGATTAGCTCCTACAATGAGCAGTTCTTC; cdr3_aa: CASSQAPGISSYNEQFF
clone_size: NA; j_call: TRBJ1-6; v_call: TRBV27; d_call: NA; cdr3_nt: TGTGCCAGCAGTGTCTCGTCAGCCCACCGGGGGCTCAATTCACCCCTCCACTTT; cdr3_aa: CASSVSSAHRGLNSPLHF
clone_size: NA; j_call: TRBJ2-2; v_call: TRBV27; d_call: TRBD1; cdr3_nt: TGTGCCAGCAGGGAAAAACAGGGGGTACACGGGGAGCTGTTTTTT; cdr3_aa: CASREKQGVHGELFF
clone_size: NA; j_call: TRBJ2-3; v_call: TRBV4-2; d_call: NA; cdr3_nt: TGTGCCAGCAGCCAAGAGTCAGCCCCGAGCACAGATACGCAGTATTTT; cdr3_aa: CASSQESAPSTDTQYF
clone_size: NA; j_call: TRBJ1-2; v_call: TRBV29-1; d_call: NA; cdr3_nt: TGCAGCGTTGAAGATTCCCCAGGGAACTATGGCTACACCTTC; cdr3_aa: CSVEDSPGNYGYTF
clone_size: NA; j_call: TRBJ1-1; v_call: TRBV7-3; d_call: TRBD1; cdr3_nt: TGTGCCAGCAGCCCTGGACAGGGCAGCACTGAAGCTTTCTTT; cdr3_aa: CASSPGQGSTEAFF
clone_size: NA; j_call: TRBJ1-1; v_call: TRBV13; d_call: NA; cdr3_nt: TGTGCCAGCAGCTCTCGGACCCCGAACACTGAAGCTTTCTTT; cdr3_aa: CASSSRTPNTEAFF
clone_size: few; j_call: TRBJ2-5; v_call: TRBV19; d_call: NA; cdr3_nt: TGTGCCAGTAGTATCCGGGGGGCGATCGGAGAGACCCAGTACTTC; cdr3_aa: CASSIRGAIGETQYF
clone_size: NA; j_call: TRBJ2-3; v_call: TRBV5-4; d_call: NA; cdr3_nt: TGTGCCAGCAGCTTCAGGGGGGCCGGCACAGATACGCAGTATTTT; cdr3_aa: CASSFRGAGTDTQYF
clone_size: few; j_call: TRBJ1-4; v_call: TRBV7-9; d_call: TRBD1; cdr3_nt: TGTGCCAGCAGCGGGCCGGGGACAGGGGATGAAAAACTGTTTTTT; cdr3_aa: CASSGPGTGDEKLFF
clone_size: few; j_call: TRBJ1-2; v_call: TRBV2; d_call: NA; cdr3_nt: TGTGCCAGCAATCGGATAGGTCATGGCTACACCTTC; cdr3_aa: CASNRIGHGYTF
clone_size: few; j_call: TRBJ1-6; v_call: TRBV7-6; d_call: NA; cdr3_nt: TGTGCCAGCAGCCCAGTAGATGGTCCTAATTCACCCCTCCACTTT; cdr3_aa: CASSPVDGPNSPLHF
clone_size: NA; j_call: TRBJ2-7; v_call: TRBV9; d_call: TRBD2; cdr3_nt: TGTGCCAGCAGCGTAGGACTAGCGGCCCACGAGCAGTACTTC; cdr3_aa: CASSVGLAAHEQYF
clone_size: NA; j_call: TRBJ2-1; v_call: TRBV7-7; d_call: NA; cdr3_nt: TGTGCCAGCGGGGGAAGCAATGAGCAGTTCTTC; cdr3_aa: CASGGSNEQFF
clone_size: NA; j_call: TRBJ1-1; v_call: TRBV9; d_call: NA; cdr3_nt: TGTGCCAGCAGCGTAGGAGCAGGTACTATGAACACTGAAGCTTTCTTT; cdr3_aa: CASSVGAGTMNTEAFF